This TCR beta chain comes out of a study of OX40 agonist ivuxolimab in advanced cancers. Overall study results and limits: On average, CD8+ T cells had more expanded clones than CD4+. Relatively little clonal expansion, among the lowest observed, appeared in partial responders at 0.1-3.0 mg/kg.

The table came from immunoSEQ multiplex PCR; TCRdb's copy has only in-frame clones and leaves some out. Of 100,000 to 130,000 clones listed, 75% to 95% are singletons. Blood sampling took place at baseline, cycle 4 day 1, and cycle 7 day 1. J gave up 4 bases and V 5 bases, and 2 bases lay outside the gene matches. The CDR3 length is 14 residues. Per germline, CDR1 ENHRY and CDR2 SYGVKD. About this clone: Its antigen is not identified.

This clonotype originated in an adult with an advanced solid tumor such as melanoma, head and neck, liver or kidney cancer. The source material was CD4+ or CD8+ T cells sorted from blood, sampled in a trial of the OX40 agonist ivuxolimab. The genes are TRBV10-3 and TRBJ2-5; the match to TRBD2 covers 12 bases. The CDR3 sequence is CAISPTSGRETQYF. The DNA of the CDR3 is TGTGCCATCAGTCCGACTAGCGGGAGAGAGACCCAGTACTTC.